These 16 T cell receptor beta chains were sequenced from one sample in a study of blood T cells in healthy people across ages. The use of a sample-barcoded 5' primer and a J-beta primer mix characterized a second PCR of roughly 6 to 12 cycles. TCRdb reanalysed the 5' RACE reads using MiXCR and keeps one entry per CDR3 protein. The sample lists some 860,000 distinct CDR3 sequences; roughly 50% were seen once. Sequencing input: blood. The receptors were sampled from a man aged 35-49 years in good health.

The chain has TRBV12-3 or TRBV12-4 and TRBJ2-5, with D perhaps TRBD1 or TRBD2 (5 bases each). V lost 1 base, J lost 11 bases, and 14 bases lay in between. The CDR3 is 13 residues long. CDR3 bases: TGTGCCAGCAGTTTAGATGGGGGTCTCGGGCAGTACTTC. Translation: CASSLDGGLGQYF.

The gene calls are TRBV30 and TRBJ2-1, with D hard to call. Trimming removed 0 bases at V and 8 bases at J, with 8 bases between. CDR1 is GTSNPN and CDR2 is SVGIG in the germline V gene (reference sequence). The CDR3 extends over 12 amino acids. The CDR3 loop is CAWSVLTDEQFF. CDR3 DNA: TGTGCCTGGAGTGTACTGACCGATGAGCAGTTCTTC.

In the case of this clonotype: A much larger clone lies one base from this, so it may be a read error. V usage is TRBV27 and J usage is TRBJ1-2; no reliable D call. CDR3 length: 13 residues. Germline values: CDR1 MNHEY, CDR2 SMNVEV (reference sequence). The CDR3 DNA is TGTGCCAGCAGTTTTAGGGCGGTCTATGGCCACACCTTC. As protein: CASSFRAVYGHTF.

About this clonotype itself: One junction end disagrees with the germline gene, perhaps due to a read error. The chain links TRBV14 to TRBJ2-1; D tentatively reads TRBD1 or TRBD2 (6 bases each). Germline CDR1 is SGHDN and CDR2 is FVKESK. This CDR3 has 19 residues. This CDR3 reads CACSPILFWGASSYNEQFF. DNA for the CDR3: TGTGCCTGCAGCCCCATCCTGTTTTGGGGGGCCAGCTCCTACAATGAGCAGTTCTTC.

This chain joins TRBV4-2 and TRBJ2-3; D not certain. Germline CDR1 LGHNA, CDR2 YNFKEQ. This CDR3 has 16 residues. The V gene lost 0 bases and the J gene lost 1 base, with 11 bases spanning the gap. Here the CDR3 reads CASSQDSGVGTDTQYF. CDR3 coding DNA: TGTGCCAGCAGCCAAGATTCTGGGGTAGGCACAGATACGCAGTATTTT.

This clonotype showed up just a few times. The chain employs TRBV7-2 and TRBJ2-7; 14 bases agree with TRBD2. The CDR3 extends over 18 amino acids. V dropped 2 bases and J dropped 3; count of bases not matched to a gene: 9. Germline V gene sequence: CDR1 SGHTA, CDR2 FQGNSA. This CDR3 is CASSLSGTSGSRVYEQYF. CDR3 nucleotide sequence: TGTGCCAGCAGCTTATCCGGGACTAGCGGGAGTCGGGTCTACGAGCAGTACTTC.

The chain has TRBV7-2 and TRBJ2-7; a possible D gene is TRBD2 (7 bases). The last part of the DNA fits TRBJ2-5 better; the J call may be wrong. In germline, CDR1 is SGHTA, CDR2 FQGNSA. The CDR3 has 14 amino acids. In DNA form, the CDR3 reads TGTGCCAGCAGCGCGAGATCAGGGGAGGGGACCCAGTACTTC. Its translation: CASSARSGEGTQYF.

The chain is built from TRBV6-2 or TRBV6-3 and TRBJ2-5, with 7 bases matching TRBD2. CDR1 and CDR2 (germline): MNHEY, SVGEGT. With 5 bases clipped from V and 11 bases from J, the junction kept 8 bases outside the gene matches. This CDR3 region has 12 residues. This CDR3 is CASSPPGGGQYF. DNA for the CDR3: TGTGCCAGCAGTCCCCCGGGAGGTGGGCAGTACTTC.

This clonotype came up a few times. J is TRBJ2-5 and V is TRBV20-1; possibly TRBD2 for D (5 bases). The last part of the DNA fits TRBJ2-7 better; the J call may be wrong. The germline V gene encodes CDR1 DFQATT and CDR2 SNEGSKA (reference sequence). The CDR3 consists of 13 residues. CDR3 nucleotide sequence: TGCAGTGTTTTCGGGGATACCCTATACGAGCAGTACTTC. Translating gives CSVFGDTLYEQYF.

The chain employs TRBV15 and TRBJ2-3; D might be TRBD2 (5 bases). Germline CDR1 LNHNV, CDR2 YYDKDF (reference sequence). Deletions cut 0 bases from V and 0 bases from J, with 10 bases between. The CDR3 length is 16 residues. CDR3 residues: CATSRDRAASTDTQYF. The CDR3 DNA is TGTGCCACCAGCAGAGATCGAGCGGCGAGCACAGATACGCAGTATTTT.

Ten or more counts support this clonotype. The rearrangement joins TRBV9 to TRBJ2-5, with D hard to call. The length of the CDR3 is 15 residues. Germline V gives CDR1 SGDLS, CDR2 YYNGEE. The V gene lost 4 bases and the J gene lost 1 base, with 14 bases spanning the gap. CDR3 protein: CASSLGPAIQETQYF. The CDR3 nucleotides are TGTGCCAGCAGCCTCGGCCCAGCTATCCAAGAGACCCAGTACTTC.

This chain joins TRBV2 and TRBJ2-2; TRBD2 matches 11 bases. There are 17 residues in the CDR3. The V gene end was trimmed by 6 bases and the J gene end by 5 bases; junction bases not matched to a gene: 11. The germline V gene has CDR1 SNHLY and CDR2 FYNNEI. The CDR3 loop reads CASRGRQGLADTGELFF. CDR3 sequence (DNA): TGTGCCAGCAGGGGACGACAGGGACTAGCGGATACCGGGGAGCTGTTTTTT.

This clonotype was counted only a few times. This chain joins TRBV7-2 and TRBJ1-1; D is unclear. The V and J ends lost 5 bases and 1 base respectively, with 11 bases between them. CDR1 is SGHTA, CDR2 FQGNSA, per germline. The length of the CDR3 is 14 residues. Written as DNA, the CDR3 is TGTGCCAGCAGCCCCCGTGGGAGGAACACTGAAGCTTTCTTT. Protein: CASSPRGRNTEAFF.

This clonotype was observed a handful of times. V gene TRBV20-1 combines with J gene TRBJ1-5, with D possibly matching TRBD1 (5 bases). CDR3 length: 15 residues. Germline V gene sequence: CDR1 DFQATT, CDR2 SNEGSKA (reference sequence). Trimming stripped 4 bases from V and 3 bases from J, with 16 bases between. CDR3 nucleotide sequence: TGCAGTGCTAAAGTGCCGGGACCGATCAATCAGCCCCAGCATTTT. Its protein product is CSAKVPGPINQPQHF.

The chain joins TRBV28 to TRBJ2-7; D perhaps matches TRBD2 (5 bases). The CDR3 runs 15 residues. V gave up 7 bases and J gave up 0 bases, with 16 bases separating them. The germline V gene encodes CDR1 MDHEN and CDR2 SYDVKM. Written as DNA, the CDR3 is TGTGCCAGCACCGCTAGCTTACTTTCCTCCTACGAGCAGTACTTC. Encoded protein: CASTASLLSSYEQYF.

The CDR3 loop is CASSVDPSGMLADTQYF. CDR3 in DNA: TGTGCCAGCAGCGTAGATCCTAGCGGGATGTTGGCCGATACGCAGTATTTT. The rearrangement links TRBV9 to TRBJ2-3, with 9 nucleotides matching TRBD2. The CDR3 has 17 residues. In germline, CDR1 is SGDLS, CDR2 YYNGEE. The J segment lost 6 bases and the V segment lost 0 bases, leaving 11 bases of the junction unmatched.